The rows below give T cell receptor beta chains drawn from one sample of a study of blood T cell repertoires in COVID-19. Repertoires were generated with immunoSEQ multiplex PCR, while TCRdb's copy carries only in-frame clones and drops some. Of tens of thousands of clones listed, 90% are singletons. The material sequenced was peripheral blood. Receptors were obtained from a man in his fifties or sixties with acute or convalescent COVID-19. Both conserved end residues are part of each CDR3. The D gene is left open where the match is weak. Clone sizes are given selectively: once, few, many, or a class where the clone is expanded.

>-|TRBV4-1|TRBJ2-3|-|18
TGCGCCAGCAGCCTGGGGACCACCACACAAGAGGGGGCAGATACGCAGTATTTT
CASSLGTTTQEGADTQYF
>TRBD1|TRBV11-2|TRBJ2-2|-|14
TGTGCCAGCAGCTTATACAGGGGACCTGGGGAGCTGTTTTTT
CASSLYRGPGELFF
>-|TRBV6-5|TRBJ1-6|-|14
TGTGCCAGCACGGTTGGGCACGATAATTCACCCCTCCACTTT
CASTVGHDNSPLHF
>TRBD2|TRBV27|TRBJ2-5|-|16
TGTGCCAGCAGTTCCCCCTGGGCGGGAGGCGTAGAGACCCAGTACTTC
CASSSPWAGGVETQYF
>-|TRBV5-1|TRBJ2-7|-|14
TGCGCCAGCAGCTTAGACAGGCGTCGCTACGAGCAGTACTTC
CASSLDRRRYEQYF
>TRBD2|TRBV5-4|TRBJ2-3|-|17
TGTGCCAGCAGTTCGCGGCTAGCGGTGTCTAGCACAGATACGCAGTATTTT
CASSSRLAVSSTDTQYF
>-|TRBV6-1|TRBJ1-4|-|16
TGTGCCAGCAGTGAAGGGCATCGGACTCTTAATGAAAAACTGTTTTTT
CASSEGHRTLNEKLFF
>TRBD1|TRBV7-2|TRBJ1-5|-|13
TGTGCCAGCAGCTCGGACAGGGATCAGCCCCAGCATTTT
CASSSDRDQPQHF
>-|TRBV7-2|TRBJ1-1|few|16
TGTGCCAGCAGCTTAGATTTTGAGTCGATACACACTGAAGCTTTCTTT
CASSLDFESIHTEAFF
>TRBD2|TRBV6-6|TRBJ2-7|-|16
TGTGCCAGCAGTTACCCCACCGGGACTAGCGCCTACGAGCAGTACTTC
CASSYPTGTSAYEQYF
>TRBD1|TRBV30|TRBJ1-2|-|13
TGTGCCTGGAGTCCAAGACAGGGTCATGGCTACACCTTC
CAWSPRQGHGYTF
>-|TRBV19|TRBJ2-1|-|15
TGTGCCAGTAGTATTTTAGTGGGGGCGGTGTATGAGCAGTTCTTC
CASSILVGAVYEQFF
>TRBD1|TRBV20-1|TRBJ2-4|-|12
TGCAGTGCCAGTCGGACAGGGATGGATCAGTACTTC
CSASRTGMDQYF
>TRBD1|TRBV12-5|TRBJ2-5|-|15
TGTGCTAGTGGTTTGGGACAGGGGTTCCAAGAGACCCAGTACTTC
CASGLGQGFQETQYF
>-|TRBV19|TRBJ2-5|-|13
TGTGCCAGTAGTAAGGCAGGGGCCGAGACCCAGTACTTC
CASSKAGAETQYF
>-|TRBV11-3|TRBJ1-6|-|14
TGTGCCATCTCAGAACAGGGTGATAATTCACCCCTCCACTTT
CAISEQGDNSPLHF
>TRBD2|TRBV19|TRBJ2-1|-|15
TGTGCCAGTAGTATGGGCGGGAGGCCATCCAATGAGCAGTTCTTC
CASSMGGRPSNEQFF
>TRBD1|TRBV28|TRBJ1-5|-|13
TGTGCCAGCAGAACAGGGGGCGGGCAGCCCCAGCATTTT
CASRTGGGQPQHF
>-|TRBV7-9|TRBJ1-6|once|14
TGTGCCAGCAGCTTAGTAGGGGATGGATCACCCCTCCACTTT
CASSLVGDGSPLHF
>TRBD1|TRBV7-9|TRBJ1-3|few|15
TGTGCCAGCAGCTTCGGACAGGGCTCAGGAAACACCATATATTTT
CASSFGQGSGNTIYF
>-|TRBV3-1/TRBV3-2|TRBJ1-5|-|14
TGTGCCAGCAGCCAGAGACAGGCTAATCAGCCCCAGCATTTT
CASSQRQANQPQHF
>TRBD2|TRBV28|TRBJ2-5|-|14
TGTGCCAGCAGTTTGGGACTAGCGGTCACTATCCAGTACTTC
CASSLGLAVTIQYF
>TRBD1|TRBV28|TRBJ1-5|-|15
TGTGCCAGCAGTTTATCAGGGGGGAACCATCAGCCCCAGCATTTT
CASSLSGGNHQPQHF
>-|TRBV12-5|TRBJ2-2|-|13
TGTGCTAGTGGTTTGACGGGCACCGGGGAGCTGTTTTTT
CASGLTGTGELFF
>TRBD1|TRBV4-3|TRBJ2-1|-|16
TGCGCCAGCAGCCAATACGGGACAGGAGGATCCAATGAGCAGTTCTTC
CASSQYGTGGSNEQFF
>TRBD2|TRBV28|TRBJ2-7|-|14
TGTGCCAGCAGTCCGGCGGGAGTCTCCTACGAGCAGTACTTC
CASSPAGVSYEQYF
>-|TRBV7-8|TRBJ1-5|-|15
TGTGCCAGCAGCCTAGCGGGTGGGGCCAGTCAGCCCCAGCATTTT
CASSLAGGASQPQHF
>-|TRBV28|TRBJ1-1|-|13
TGTGCCAGCGTCCAGGGATCGAAAGGTGAAGCTTTCTTT
CASVQGSKGEAFF
>-|TRBV9|TRBJ2-1|-|17
TGTGCCAGCAGCGTAGGCAGCGGAGGATTGTCCTACAATGAGCAGTTCTTC
CASSVGSGGLSYNEQFF
>-|TRBV7-2|TRBJ2-5|-|12
TGTGCCAGCAGCCCCCATCAAGAGACCCAGTACTTC
CASSPHQETQYF
>TRBD1|TRBV28|TRBJ1-1|once|14
TGTGCCAGCATCACGGGACAGGAGAGATATCAAGCTTTCTTT
CASITGQERYQAFF
>-|TRBV27|TRBJ2-1|-|17
TGTGCCAGCAGTTTATCGCGGGCAGCGGGCTGGGACAATGAGCAGTTCTTC
CASSLSRAAGWDNEQFF
>-|TRBV11-3|TRBJ2-2|-|12
TGTGCCAGCAGCCCCCATACCGGGGAGCTGTTTTTT
CASSPHTGELFF
>TRBD2|TRBV6-2/TRBV6-3|TRBJ2-7|-|16
TGTGCCAGCAGTTCGCTGGCTAGCGGGCTTCCCTACGAGCAGTACTTC
CASSSLASGLPYEQYF
>TRBD2|TRBV5-6|TRBJ2-2|few|16
TGTGCCAGCAGCCTGTGGACTAGCGGGAGCCCCGGGGAGCTGTTTTTT
CASSLWTSGSPGELFF
>TRBD1|TRBV11-3|TRBJ2-7|-|14
TGTGCCAGCAGTACCGGGACAGGAGTTGGCGAGCAGTACTTC
CASSTGTGVGEQYF
>TRBD1|TRBV15|TRBJ1-5|-|16
TGTGCCACCAGCAGAGATGCGGACAGGGCCTATCAGCCCCAGCATTTT
CATSRDADRAYQPQHF
>-|TRBV11-2|TRBJ1-5|few|15
TGTGCCAGCAGCTTAGATCGAGGGTTGAATCAGCCCCAGCATTTT
CASSLDRGLNQPQHF
>-|TRBV29-1|TRBJ2-1|few|15
TGCAGCGTTGGGGGCAGCGCCAGCTCCTACAATGAGCAGTTCTTC
CSVGGSASSYNEQFF
>TRBD1|TRBV29-1|TRBJ1-4|few|13
TGCAGCGTCGATGCGACAGGGGCTGAAAAACTGTTTTTT
CSVDATGAEKLFF
>TRBD1|TRBV19|TRBJ1-2|-|15
TGTGCCAGTAGTACCCGGGACAGGGGTAACTATGGCTACACCTTC
CASSTRDRGNYGYTF
>-|TRBV11-2|TRBJ2-1|-|15
TGTGCCAGCAGCTCCCAGCGTGAGTCCTACAATGAGCAGTTCTTC
CASSSQRESYNEQFF
>TRBD2|TRBV9|TRBJ2-7|-|16
TGTGCCAGCAGCCCGCGTCTAGCGGAGACCTCCTACGAGCAGTACTTC
CASSPRLAETSYEQYF
>TRBD1|TRBV13|TRBJ2-3|-|15
TGTGCCAGCAGCGACCGGACAGGGGTCACAGATACGCAGTATTTT
CASSDRTGVTDTQYF
>TRBD1|TRBV6-4|TRBJ2-6|few|15
TGTGCCAGCAGCGCACAGGGGACTGGGGCCAACGTCCTGACTTTC
CASSAQGTGANVLTF
>TRBD2|TRBV29-1|TRBJ2-1|-|14
TGCAGCGTTGAGGTCCGGACTAGCTACAATGAGCAGTTCTTC
CSVEVRTSYNEQFF
>TRBD2|TRBV4-1|TRBJ2-7|-|12
TGCGCCAGCAGCCAAGGGGGGGGCGAGCAGTACTTC
CASSQGGGEQYF
>-|TRBV6-5|TRBJ2-5|-|15
TGTGCCAGCAGTCAAAACAGGGTAGCTGGAGAGACCCAGTACTTC
CASSQNRVAGETQYF
>TRBD1|TRBV30|TRBJ1-5|-|14
TGTGCCTGGGCCGACAGGGTGGAGAATCAGCCCCAGCATTTT
CAWADRVENQPQHF
>-|TRBV19|TRBJ2-7|once|14
TGTGCCAGTAGTATCGGGACTTTTTCCTACGAGCAGTACTTC
CASSIGTFSYEQYF
>-|TRBV9|TRBJ1-2|-|13
TGTGCCAGCAGCGTAGGAGGTGGCTATGGCTACACCTTC
CASSVGGGYGYTF
>TRBD1|TRBV7-9|TRBJ1-4|-|16
TGTGCCAGCAGCTTAGCCGGACAGGGTTCGAGCGAAAAACTGTTTTTT
CASSLAGQGSSEKLFF
>-|TRBV12-3/TRBV12-4|TRBJ1-1|-|12
TGTGCCAGCAGTCCATCTACAGGGAGAGCTTTCTTT
CASSPSTGRAFF
>-|TRBV5-1|TRBJ2-3|-|14
TGCGCCAGCAGCTTGGGGGCAGGGGGGGATACGCAGTATTTT
CASSLGAGGDTQYF
>-|TRBV30|TRBJ1-6|once|13
TGTGCCTGGGTACAGGGACGAGGGTCACCCCTCCACTTT
CAWVQGRGSPLHF
>-|TRBV6-5|TRBJ2-7|-|13
TGTGCCAGCAGTTATTACAGCGGATCTGAGCAGTACTTC
CASSYYSGSEQYF
>-|TRBV4-3|TRBJ1-2|-|16
TGCGCCAGCAGCCAAGATCAAGAGGGAGGCGTCTATGGCTACACCTTC
CASSQDQEGGVYGYTF